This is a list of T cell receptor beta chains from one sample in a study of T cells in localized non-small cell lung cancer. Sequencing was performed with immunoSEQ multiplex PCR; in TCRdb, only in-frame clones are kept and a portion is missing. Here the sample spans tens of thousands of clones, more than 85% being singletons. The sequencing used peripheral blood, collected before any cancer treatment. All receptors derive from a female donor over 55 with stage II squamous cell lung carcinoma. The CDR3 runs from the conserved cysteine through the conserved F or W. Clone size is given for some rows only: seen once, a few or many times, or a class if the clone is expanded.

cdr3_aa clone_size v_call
CASSLALTGRDEQYF medium-sized TRBV7-9
CASTRTLDYSNQPQHF . TRBV2
CASSGMNNYGYTF . TRBV6-1
CASSVETGAGEKLFF . TRBV9
CASSLVLSGELFF . TRBV11-3
CASSVGLAKGDTQYF . TRBV9
CASSQEGQVINQPQHF once TRBV4-2
CATRPPHGTDTQYF . TRBV15
CASSLGAGTGELFF . TRBV11-2
CASGTSGFFEQYF . TRBV6-1
CASSTSGGTDTQYF . TRBV5-1
CATSRDYRGSTEQYF . TRBV15
CASSYRGVRQPQHF . TRBV6-6
CASSPGGGYTF once TRBV6-6
CASSPGTEKETQYF . TRBV23-1
CASSIRGRSNQPQHF . TRBV19